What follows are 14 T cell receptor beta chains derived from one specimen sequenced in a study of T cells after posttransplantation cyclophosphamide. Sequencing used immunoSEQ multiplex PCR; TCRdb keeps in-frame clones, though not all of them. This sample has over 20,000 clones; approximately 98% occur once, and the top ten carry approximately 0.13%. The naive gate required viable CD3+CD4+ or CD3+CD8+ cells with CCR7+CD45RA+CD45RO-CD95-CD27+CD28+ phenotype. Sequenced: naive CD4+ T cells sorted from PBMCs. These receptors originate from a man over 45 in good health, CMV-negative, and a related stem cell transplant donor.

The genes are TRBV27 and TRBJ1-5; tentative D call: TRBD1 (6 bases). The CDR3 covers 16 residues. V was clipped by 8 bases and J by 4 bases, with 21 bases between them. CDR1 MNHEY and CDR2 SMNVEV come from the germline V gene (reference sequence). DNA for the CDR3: TGTGCCAGCGCCACGGATCGGCAGGGGCCAAATCAGCCCCAGCATTTT. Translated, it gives CASATDRQGPNQPQHF.

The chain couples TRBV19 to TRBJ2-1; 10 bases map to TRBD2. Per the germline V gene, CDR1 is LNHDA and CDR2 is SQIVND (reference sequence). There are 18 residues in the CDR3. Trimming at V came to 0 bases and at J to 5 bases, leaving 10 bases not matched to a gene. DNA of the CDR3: TGTGCCAGTAGTATAGATGGTTCTAGCGGGAGAGAAGACAATGAGCAGTTCTTC. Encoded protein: CASSIDGSSGREDNEQFF.

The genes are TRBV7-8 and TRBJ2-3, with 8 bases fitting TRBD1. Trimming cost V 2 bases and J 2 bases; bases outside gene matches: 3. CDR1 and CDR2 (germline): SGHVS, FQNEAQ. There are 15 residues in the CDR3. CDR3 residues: CASSLRQGHTDTQYF. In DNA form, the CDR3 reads TGTGCCAGCAGCTTAAGACAGGGGCACACAGATACGCAGTATTTT.

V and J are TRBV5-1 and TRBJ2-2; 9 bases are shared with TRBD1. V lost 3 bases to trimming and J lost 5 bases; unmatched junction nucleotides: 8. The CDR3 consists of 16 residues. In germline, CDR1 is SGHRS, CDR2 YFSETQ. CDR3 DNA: TGCGCCAGCAGCTCCCGGGACAGGGTAGGGACCGGGGAGCTGTTTTTT. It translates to CASSSRDRVGTGELFF.

For the CDR3, the DNA is TGTGCCAGCTCACCAGACAGGTCCGAGCAGTACTTC. Its translation is CASSPDRSEQYF. The genes are TRBV18 and TRBJ2-7; D possibly corresponds to TRBD1 (6 bases). CDR1 is KGHSH and CDR2 is LQKENI in the germline V gene. The CDR3 has 12 amino acids. The germline V and J ends were trimmed by 2 bases and 6 bases, with 8 bases remaining between them.

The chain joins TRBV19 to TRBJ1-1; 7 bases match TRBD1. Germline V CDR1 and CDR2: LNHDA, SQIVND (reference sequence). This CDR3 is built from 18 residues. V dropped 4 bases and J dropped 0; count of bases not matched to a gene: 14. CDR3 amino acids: CASSTPGTDRFMNTEAFF. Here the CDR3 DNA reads TGTGCCAGTAGTACCCCCGGGACAGACAGATTCATGAACACTGAAGCTTTCTTT.

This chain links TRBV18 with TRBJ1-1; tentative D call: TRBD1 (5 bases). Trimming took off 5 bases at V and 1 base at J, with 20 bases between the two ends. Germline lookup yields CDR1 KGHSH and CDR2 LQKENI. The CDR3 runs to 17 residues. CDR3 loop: CASSNQGGASGNTEAFF. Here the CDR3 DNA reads TGTGCCAGCTCAAATCAGGGTGGGGCTTCCGGGAACACTGAAGCTTTCTTT. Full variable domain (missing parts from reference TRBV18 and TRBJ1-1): NAGVMQNPRHLVRRRGQEARLRCSPMKGHSHVYWYRQLPEEGLKFMVYLQKENIIDESGMPKERFSAEFPKEGPSILRIQQVVRGDSAAYFCASSNQGGASGNTEAFFGQGTRLTVV.

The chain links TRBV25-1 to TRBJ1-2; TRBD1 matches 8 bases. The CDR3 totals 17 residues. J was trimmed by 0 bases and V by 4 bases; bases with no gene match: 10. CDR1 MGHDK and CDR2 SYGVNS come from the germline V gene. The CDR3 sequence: CASSAGTGIPANYGYTF. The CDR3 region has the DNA TGTGCCAGCAGTGCCGGGACAGGTATACCAGCTAACTATGGCTACACCTTC.

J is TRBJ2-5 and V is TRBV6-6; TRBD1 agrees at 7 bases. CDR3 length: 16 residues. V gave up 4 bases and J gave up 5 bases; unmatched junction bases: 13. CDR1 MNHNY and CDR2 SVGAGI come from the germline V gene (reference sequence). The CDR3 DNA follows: TGTGCCAGCAGTTTGACAGGGAAAGTATTTTTTGAGACCCAGTACTTC. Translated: CASSLTGKVFFETQYF.

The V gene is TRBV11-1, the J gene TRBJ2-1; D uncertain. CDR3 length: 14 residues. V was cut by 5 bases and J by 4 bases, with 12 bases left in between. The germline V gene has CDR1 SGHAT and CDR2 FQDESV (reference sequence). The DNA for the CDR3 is TGTGCCAGCAGCCCGCTGAGCGAATACAATGAGCAGTTCTTC. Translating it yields CASSPLSEYNEQFF.

CDR3 sequence: CASSDRWATNTGELFF. For the CDR3, the DNA is TGTGCCAGTAGCGACAGGTGGGCGACGAACACCGGGGAGCTGTTTTTT. V and J are TRBV19 and TRBJ2-2; D might be TRBD1 (6 bases). Germline values: CDR1 LNHDA, CDR2 SQIVND (reference sequence). This CDR3 is 16 amino acids long. V lost 6 bases to trimming and J lost 0 bases, with 14 bases between them.

The CDR3 sequence is CASSEPGQVDTQYF. In DNA form, the CDR3 reads TGTGCCAGCAGTGAACCGGGACAGGTAGATACGCAGTATTTT. The chain carries TRBV6-1 and TRBJ2-3, with TRBD1 matching 8 bases. The germline V gene encodes CDR1 MNHNS and CDR2 SASEGT. This CDR3 is built from 14 residues. V was clipped by 2 bases and J by 5 bases; unmatched bases: 3.

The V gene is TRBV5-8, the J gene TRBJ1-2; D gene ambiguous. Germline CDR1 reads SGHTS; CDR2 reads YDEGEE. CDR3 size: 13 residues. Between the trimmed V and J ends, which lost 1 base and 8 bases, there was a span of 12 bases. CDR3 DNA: TGTGCCAGCAGCTTGATCCCTCCGGAGGGCTACACCTTC. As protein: CASSLIPPEGYTF.

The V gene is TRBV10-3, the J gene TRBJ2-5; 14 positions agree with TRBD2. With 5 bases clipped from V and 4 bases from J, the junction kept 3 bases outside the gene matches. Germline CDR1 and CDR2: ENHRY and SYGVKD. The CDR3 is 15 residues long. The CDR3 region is CAISQGLAGVETQYF. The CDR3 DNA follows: TGTGCCATCAGTCAGGGACTAGCGGGAGTAGAGACCCAGTACTTC.